This entry concerns a single T cell receptor (beta chain). Its antigen is undetermined. Germline loops: CDR1 KGHSH, CDR2 LQKENI. The CDR3 sequence is 15 residues long. V was pared by 4 bases and J by 5 bases, with 14 bases between. The sample comes from a study of tissue T cells after allogeneic stem cell transplantation. Notes on the study in general: The study did not identify alloreactive or antigen-specific tissue TCRs, and some clones might be persisting host cells. Blood and spleen captured only part of the tissue TCR repertoire. Shared clones across patients were few; motif clustering revealed tissue-specific shared signatures.

Survey-depth TCRbeta CDR3 sequencing reported V/J genes and productive frequencies. The table came from immunoSEQ multiplex PCR; TCRdb's copy has only in-frame clones and leaves some out. The profile shows roughly 9,700 clones, roughly three fifths of them singletons. The receptor's source is a woman aged 18-49 years with breast cancer. This material consisted of tissue from the ileum, taken at autopsy. The chain links TRBV18 to TRBJ1-4; possible D gene TRBD1, 6 bases. CDR3 nucleotide sequence: TGTGCCAGCTCACTAGACAGGTCCGAGAATGAAAAACTGTTTTTT. This sequence encodes CASSLDRSENEKLFF.